The 31 T cell receptor beta chains presented below share a single source sample, sequenced in a study of cytomegalovirus exposure and HLA in healthy donors. PCR employed 60 Vbeta and 13 Jbeta primers. The data were produced by immunoSEQ multiplex PCR, yet TCRdb's version contains in-frame clones alone and is incomplete. The table records 40,000 to 55,000 clones, roughly 75% of them present only once. Sequencing input: PBMCs. Receptors were obtained from a man aged 30-40 years in good health and CMV-seropositive.

The rearrangement joins TRBV9 to TRBJ2-7; D might be TRBD2 (7 bases). Germline assignment: CDR1 SGDLS and CDR2 YYNGEE. The CDR3 is 16 amino acids. Trimming stripped 0 bases from V and 0 bases from J, with 13 bases between. The CDR3 bases are TGTGCCAGCAGCGTAGGGGGGCGGGGGAGCTCCTACGAGCAGTACTTC. Protein product: CASSVGGRGSSYEQYF.

The chain has TRBV27 and TRBJ2-7; 7 bases line up with TRBD1. CDR3 length: 15 amino acids. Germline-derived CDR1 and CDR2 are MNHEY and SMNVEV (reference sequence). The trim removed 6 bases at V and 2 bases at J, leaving 10 bases unmatched. Written as DNA, the CDR3 is TGTGCCAGCAGCCGCTCCTTAACAGGGGCCTACGAGCAGTACTTC. Protein sequence: CASSRSLTGAYEQYF.

This clone has more than one count but fewer than ten. This CDR3 is CASSAKAGNTGELFF. Written as DNA, the CDR3 is TGTGCCAGCAGTGCAAAAGCGGGGAACACCGGGGAGCTGTTTTTT. The J gene is TRBJ2-2, the V gene TRBV6-4; a possible D gene is TRBD2 (6 bases). Trimming removed 4 bases from V and 1 base from J, with 10 bases in between. Germline V lookup: CDR1 MRHNA, CDR2 SNTAGT. The CDR3 is 15 amino acids.

J is TRBJ2-2 and V is TRBV6-1; D might be TRBD2 (5 bases). The V end was cut by 1 base, the J end by 4 bases, with 10 bases between. The CDR3 totals 15 residues. CDR1 is MNHNS and CDR2 is SASEGT in the germline V gene. The CDR3 bases are TGTGCCAGCAGTGAAGGCTCTCGGGGCACCGGGGAGCTGTTTTTT. Encoded protein: CASSEGSRGTGELFF.

V and J are TRBV5-6 and TRBJ1-3; 7 bases agree with TRBD1. Per the germline V gene, CDR1 is SGHDT and CDR2 is YYEEEE. With V trimmed by 2 bases and J by 0 bases, 5 bases remained unmatched. This CDR3 contains 16 residues. The CDR3 reads CASSLTGAASGNTIYF. DNA of the CDR3: TGTGCCAGCAGCTTAACAGGGGCAGCCTCTGGAAACACCATATATTTT.

The chain is built from TRBV6-5 and TRBJ2-2, with 7 bases fitting TRBD1. In germline, CDR1 is MNHEY, CDR2 SVGAGI. This CDR3 region has 15 residues. V lost 7 bases and J lost 5; bases outside the gene matches: 10. For the CDR3, the DNA is TGTGCCAGCAACTACAGGGGAATTGGGACCGGGGAGCTGTTTTTT. It is translated as CASNYRGIGTGELFF.

This clone turned up a few times. The chain employs TRBV6-1 and TRBJ2-7, with D perhaps matching TRBD1 (5 bases). The CDR3 is 14 residues long. Trimming took off 8 bases at V and 4 bases at J, with 18 bases between the two ends. The V gene's germline CDR1 is MNHNS and CDR2 SASEGT. The CDR3 spells CASVNPGYEYEQYF. The CDR3 bases are TGTGCCAGCGTAAACCCAGGGTATGAATACGAGCAGTACTTC.

This clone was observed a few times. This chain joins TRBV6-7 and TRBJ2-7, with TRBD1 as a possible D gene (6 bases). TRBV6-7 is labeled an ORF, and its function is uncertain. The CDR3 extends over 12 amino acids. V dropped 11 bases and J dropped 0 bases, with 11 bases sitting between them. The CDR3 here is CAERTDSYEQYF. CDR3 coding DNA: TGTGCCGAACGGACAGACTCCTACGAGCAGTACTTC.

The DNA of the CDR3 is TGTGCCAGCAGCTCATTAGGCGGGGAGCAGTTCTTC. Protein sequence: CASSSLGGEQFF. The J gene is TRBJ2-1, the V gene TRBV7-3; D might be TRBD2 (5 bases). Trimming took off 4 bases at V and 10 bases at J, with 11 bases between the two ends. This CDR3 has 12 residues. Germline-derived CDR1 and CDR2 are SGHTA and FQGTGA.

CDR3 DNA sequence: TGTGCCAGCAGCGTAGAAGCGAGCGCTAACTATGGCTACACCTTC. It codes for CASSVEASANYGYTF. The V gene is TRBV9, the J gene TRBJ1-2; no firm D call. The V and J ends lost 0 bases and 0 bases respectively, with 9 bases between them. This CDR3 has 15 residues. From germline, CDR1 is SGDLS and CDR2 YYNGEE.

J is TRBJ1-4 and V is TRBV5-5; D call uncertain. Trimming took off 4 bases at V and 3 bases at J, with 19 bases between the two ends. The length of the CDR3 is 17 residues. Germline V gene sequence: CDR1 SGHKS, CDR2 YYEKEE (reference sequence). The CDR3 bases are TGTGCCAGCAGCCCAGAAACCACGGGGTTTGCTAATGAAAAACTGTTTTTT. Residues: CASSPETTGFANEKLFF.

V is TRBV18 and J is TRBJ2-1, with D perhaps TRBD1 (5 bases). V was pared by 3 bases and J by 0 bases, with 9 bases between. Germline CDR1 KGHSH, CDR2 LQKENI. This CDR3 spans 15 amino acids. CDR3 coding DNA: TGTGCCAGCTCACCCCAGGGTAGCTCCTACAATGAGCAGTTCTTC. Translation gives CASSPQGSSYNEQFF.

This chain connects TRBV5-6 to TRBJ2-5; a possible D gene is TRBD1 (5 bases). Trimming took 1 base from V and 6 from J, leaving 16 bases between them. This CDR3 is 15 amino acids long. Germline-derived CDR1 and CDR2 are SGHDT and YYEEEE. This chain's CDR3 is CASSLPTAPEKTQYF. The CDR3 DNA follows: TGTGCCAGCAGCTTGCCGACAGCCCCGGAAAAGACCCAGTACTTC.

In DNA form, the CDR3 reads TGTGCCAGCAGCTTAGGGCGGGGGTCATTAAGCCAAGAGACCCAGTACTTC. The encoded protein is CASSLGRGSLSQETQYF. The genes are TRBV7-2 and TRBJ2-5, with 7 bases matching TRBD2. The CDR3 covers 17 residues. The germline V gene encodes CDR1 SGHTA and CDR2 FQGNSA. V shed 1 base, J shed 1 base, and the junction held 9 bases outside the gene matches.

The chain is built from TRBV10-2 and TRBJ2-5; D is possibly TRBD1 (5 bases). Germline loops: CDR1 WSHSY, CDR2 SAAADI. The CDR3 loop spans 15 amino acids. V dropped 4 bases and J dropped 5 bases, with 17 bases sitting between them. CDR3 in amino acids: CASSVVLQGPETQYF. The DNA of the CDR3 is TGCGCCAGCAGTGTGGTCCTGCAGGGCCCGGAGACCCAGTACTTC.

CDR3 amino acids: CASSIGGTGVNEQYF. The DNA of the CDR3 is TGTGCCAGTAGTATAGGAGGGACAGGGGTTAACGAGCAGTACTTC. V gene TRBV19 combines with J gene TRBJ2-7; 10 bases line up with TRBD1. The germline CDR1 and CDR2 sequences are LNHDA and SQIVND (reference sequence). Losses at the gene ends were 1 base for V and 5 bases for J; bases not matched to a gene: 5. The CDR3 totals 15 residues.

The CDR3 region is CASSSRRSEETQYF. The CDR3 DNA sequence: TGTGCCAGCAGCTCTCGGCGAAGCGAGGAGACCCAGTACTTC. This chain links TRBV11-2 with TRBJ2-5; D ambiguous. The CDR3 is 14 residues long. Deletions cut 4 bases from V and 5 bases from J, with 14 bases between. CDR1 and CDR2 (germline): SGHAT, FQNNGV. Combining the CDR3 with reference TRBV11-2 and TRBJ2-5 gives the whole variable domain EAGVAQSPRYKIIEKRQSVAFWCNPISGHATLYWYQQILGQGPKLLIQFQNNGVVDDSQLPKDRFSAERLKGVDSTLKIQPAKLEDSAVYLCASSSRRSEETQYFGPGTRLLVL.

The V and J genes are TRBV15 and TRBJ1-6; 10 nucleotides agree with TRBD1. V dropped 3 bases and J dropped 11; count of bases not matched to a gene: 10. This CDR3 contains 16 residues. CDR1 LNHNV and CDR2 YYDKDF come from the germline V gene (reference sequence). CDR3 DNA: TGTGCCACCAGCAGTTTACGGGACAGGGGAAGGGCACCCCTCCACTTT. Translating gives CATSSLRDRGRAPLHF.

The chain couples TRBV5-6 to TRBJ1-1; D unresolved. The length of the CDR3 is 17 residues. Per germline, CDR1 SGHDT and CDR2 YYEEEE. The germline V and J ends were trimmed by 4 bases and 0 bases, with 19 bases remaining between them. The CDR3 DNA follows: TGTGCCAGCAGCCAACGCCGGGAGCGAAATATGAACACTGAAGCTTTCTTT. This gives the protein CASSQRRERNMNTEAFF.

The V and J genes are TRBV5-6 and TRBJ2-7, with TRBD2 matching 8 bases. The CDR3 extends over 14 amino acids. The V gene end was trimmed by 1 base and the J gene end by 5 bases; junction bases not matched to a gene: 5. Germline V gives CDR1 SGHDT, CDR2 YYEEEE. CDR3 bases: TGTGCCAGCAGCTTGACGGGGGGGCCGGACGAGCAGTACTTC. Its translation: CASSLTGGPDEQYF. Together with reference TRBV5-6 and TRBJ2-7, the CDR3 gives the full variable domain: DAGVTQSPTHLIKTRGQQVTLRCSPKSGHDTVSWYQQALGQGPQFIFQYYEEEERQRGNFPDRFSGHQFPNYSSELNVNALLLGDSALYLCASSLTGGPDEQYFGPGTRLTVT.

Only a few counts were recorded for this clone. This sequence joins TRBV6-6 and TRBJ1-5; the D gene is possibly TRBD1 (5 bases). Germline CDR1 reads MNHNY; CDR2 reads SVGAGI (reference sequence). Trimming pared 5 bases from V and 6 bases from J, leaving 11 bases between. The CDR3 has 13 amino acids. The CDR3 DNA reads as TGTGCCAGCAGTCAAGGGGCGATTCAGCCCCAGCATTTT. Its translation: CASSQGAIQPQHF.

The chain recombines TRBV27 with TRBJ2-7; perhaps TRBD1 as D (5 bases). The germline V gene encodes CDR1 MNHEY and CDR2 SMNVEV (reference sequence). The CDR3 is 16 amino acids. V lost 5 bases and J lost 2, with 19 bases in between. The CDR3 spells CASSPHTGIEPYEQYF. Here the CDR3 DNA reads TGTGCCAGCAGTCCACATACAGGAATCGAGCCCTACGAGCAGTACTTC.

This rearrangement joins TRBV15 to TRBJ2-5; D possibly corresponds to TRBD2 (7 bases). The germline gives CDR1 LNHNV, CDR2 YYDKDF (reference sequence). The V gene lost 0 bases and the J gene lost 5 bases, with 16 bases spanning the gap. This CDR3 contains 16 residues. The CDR3 region has the DNA TGTGCCACCAGCAGAGAGGAGGGGGGGGGCCTGGAGACCCAGTACTTC. This gives the protein CATSREEGGGLETQYF.

V gene TRBV29-1 combines with J gene TRBJ2-1, with 9 bases fitting TRBD1. CDR3 size: 14 residues. Germline trimming cut 5 bases from V and 4 bases from J; bases unmatched to any gene: 6. Germline CDR1 is SQVTM and CDR2 is ANQGSEA. Here the CDR3 DNA reads TGCAGCGTTAATCCGGGACAGGGATACAATGAGCAGTTCTTC. Protein sequence: CSVNPGQGYNEQFF.

V and J are TRBV4-2 and TRBJ2-1, with TRBD2 matching over 8 bases. Germline CDR1 is LGHNA and CDR2 is YNFKEQ. The CDR3 extends over 18 amino acids. The ends lost 0 bases at V and 7 bases at J; junction bases unmatched: 14. CDR3 amino acids: CASSQDGSGGLQGNEQFF. CDR3 in DNA: TGTGCCAGCAGCCAAGATGGCAGCGGGGGACTACAGGGTAATGAGCAGTTCTTC.

V is TRBV18 and J is TRBJ2-2, with a weak D call TRBD1 (6 bases). Between the trimmed V and J ends, which lost 5 bases and 6 bases, there was a span of 16 bases. The CDR3 sequence is 15 residues long. Germline-derived CDR1 and CDR2 are KGHSH and LQKENI. CDR3 nucleotide sequence: TGTGCCAGCTCAAATCCAAGGACAGTCCCCGGGGAGCTGTTTTTT. Translating gives CASSNPRTVPGELFF.

This chain uses TRBV9 with TRBJ2-1; perhaps TRBD2 as D (7 bases). Trimming shortened V by 6 bases and J by 2 bases, and 9 bases separated the two germline ends. The CDR3 length is 13 residues. CDR1 and CDR2 (germline): SGDLS, YYNGEE. This CDR3 reads CASTGGPYNEQFF. CDR3 in DNA: TGTGCCAGCACCGGGGGGCCCTACAATGAGCAGTTCTTC.

The V gene is TRBV29-1, the J gene TRBJ1-5, with TRBD1 identical over 10 bases. CDR3 length: 13 residues. Germline CDR1 SQVTM, CDR2 ANQGSEA. The junction had 3 bases not matched to a gene; V was cut back by 6 bases and J by 4 bases. As DNA, the CDR3 is TGCAGCGTCGTGGGACAGGGGAATCAGCCCCAGCATTTT. It encodes CSVVGQGNQPQHF.

The rearrangement links TRBV4-2 to TRBJ2-1; 16 nucleotides line up with TRBD2. There are 20 residues in the CDR3. V gave up 2 bases and J gave up 2 bases; unmatched junction bases: 9. CDR1 LGHNA and CDR2 YNFKEQ come from the germline V gene. The CDR3 DNA reads TGTGCCAGCAGCCAACACCAGGGACTAGCGGGGGGGGGCGCCTACAATGAGCAGTTCTTC. Encoded protein: CASSQHQGLAGGGAYNEQFF.

CDR3 loop: CASSRDRAYYEQYF. CDR3 coding DNA: TGTGCCAGTAGTAGGGACAGGGCATACTACGAGCAGTACTTC. The chain employs TRBV19 and TRBJ2-7, with 9 bases fitting TRBD1. CDR1 LNHDA and CDR2 SQIVND come from the germline V gene (reference sequence). V lost 4 bases, J lost 3 bases, and 4 bases stayed unmatched. The CDR3 has 14 residues.

J is TRBJ1-2 and V is TRBV9; D gene ambiguous. This CDR3 spans 13 amino acids. Trimming took off 3 bases at V and 5 bases at J, with 11 bases between the two ends. The germline V gene has CDR1 SGDLS and CDR2 YYNGEE. DNA for the CDR3: TGTGCCAGCAGCGCACCGGAGGTTTATGGCTACACCTTC. Protein: CASSAPEVYGYTF.